These 17 T cell receptor beta chains share one sample of origin, sequenced in a study of blood T cell repertoires in COVID-19 (dated by TCRdb to the early 2020s). Libraries were constructed by the immunoSEQ multiplex PCR assay. TCRdb holds this immuneACCESS table with in-frame rearrangements only. Some clones are missing; in checked studies, unresolved V genes explain under half, and the rest has no known cause. This sample lists fewer than 650,000 clones; approximately 88% were detected once. Around 7.8% of the sample is in the top ten clones. Sequences were obtained from peripheral blood. The receptor source for this set is a woman aged 50 to 60 with COVID-19, enrolled during active disease.

The rearrangement links TRBV28 to TRBJ1-5; D gene unclear. The CDR3 has 15 amino acids. CDR1 is MDHEN and CDR2 is SYDVKM in the germline V gene. V was trimmed by 1 base and J by 6 bases, leaving 13 bases between them. CDR3 coding DNA: TGTGCCAGCAGTTTATCCCGTAAGGGAGCTCAGCCCCAGCATTTT. Amino acids: CASSLSRKGAQPQHF.

The chain recombines TRBV28 with TRBJ2-7, with D tentatively TRBD2 (5 bases). The germline V gene has CDR1 MDHEN and CDR2 SYDVKM. V gave up 7 bases and J gave up 1 base, with 14 bases separating them. The CDR3 runs 14 residues. The CDR3 DNA reads as TGTGCCAGCACCCAGCGAGGGCCTTCCTACGAGCAGTACTTC. Amino acids: CASTQRGPSYEQYF.

This CDR3 reads CASRTGNVGAVYGYTF. The CDR3 nucleotides are TGTGCCAGCAGAACAGGGAATGTAGGTGCTGTCTATGGCTACACCTTC. The J gene is TRBJ1-2, the V gene TRBV27; D perhaps matches TRBD1 (6 bases). This CDR3 region has 16 residues. V lost 6 bases to trimming and J lost 4 bases, with 21 bases between them. From germline, CDR1 is MNHEY and CDR2 SMNVEV (reference sequence).

The V call is TRBV29-1, the J call TRBJ2-7; D is uncertain. V was shortened by 1 base and J by 1 base, with 5 bases between the two germline ends. Germline V gives CDR1 SQVTM, CDR2 ANQGSEA. This CDR3 region has 12 residues. CDR3: CSVEGASYEQYF. CDR3 nucleotides: TGCAGCGTTGAAGGGGCTTCCTACGAGCAGTACTTC.

The CDR3 region is CASSLDPFPSTNYGYTF. The CDR3, as DNA: TGTGCCAGCAGCCTGGACCCCTTCCCCTCTACTAACTATGGCTACACCTTC. This chain uses TRBV5-4 with TRBJ1-2; unclear D gene. This CDR3 is 17 amino acids long. Looked up from germline, CDR1 is SGHNT and CDR2 is YYREEE (reference sequence). Trimming stripped 4 bases from V and 0 bases from J, with 19 bases between.

This clone appeared a single time. This sequence joins TRBV5-1 and TRBJ2-4, with D perhaps matching TRBD1 (5 bases). Germline CDR1 reads SGHRS; CDR2 reads YFSETQ. V lost 4 bases to trimming and J lost 8 bases, with 16 bases between them. The CDR3 length is 14 residues. The CDR3 reads CASSRHQGMDIQYF. As DNA, the CDR3 is TGCGCCAGCAGCCGACATCAGGGTATGGACATTCAGTACTTC.

DNA for the CDR3: TGTGCCAGCAGCCCTCGGGACAGGGGCGATCAGCCCCAGCATTTT. Encoded protein: CASSPRDRGDQPQHF. V is TRBV7-8 and J is TRBJ1-5; 10 bases are a match to TRBD1. The CDR3 sequence is 15 residues long. Germline V gene sequence: CDR1 SGHVS, CDR2 FQNEAQ. The J segment lost 5 bases and the V segment lost 5 bases, leaving 6 bases of the junction unmatched. Complete variable domain (other parts from reference TRBV7-8 and TRBJ1-5): GAGVSQSPRYKVAKRGQDVALRCDPISGHVSLFWYQQALGQGPEFLTYFQNEAQLDKSGLPSDRFFAERPEGSVSTLKIQRTQQEDSAVYLCASSPRDRGDQPQHFGDGTRLSIL.

The rearrangement links TRBV7-7 to TRBJ1-1, with D possibly matching TRBD1 (6 bases). V gave up 8 bases and J gave up 0 bases, with 16 bases separating them. Germline V gene data show CDR1 as SSHAT and CDR2 as FNYEAQ (reference sequence). CDR3 size: 15 residues. This CDR3 reads CASDEAGAMNTEAFF. CDR3 nucleotide sequence: TGTGCCAGCGACGAGGCAGGGGCCATGAACACTGAAGCTTTCTTT.

The chain has TRBV28 and TRBJ1-5; perhaps TRBD1 as D (6 bases). CDR3 length: 16 residues. Trimming pared 3 bases from V and 3 bases from J, leaving 15 bases between. CDR1 and CDR2 (germline): MDHEN, SYDVKM. The CDR3 is CASSLGGALFNQPQHF. The CDR3 nucleotides read TGTGCCAGCAGTTTGGGGGGGGCCCTCTTCAATCAGCCCCAGCATTTT. The variable domain in full, completed from reference TRBV28 and TRBJ1-5, reads DVKVTQSSRYLVKRTGEKVFLECVQDMDHENMFWYRQDPGLGLRLIYFSYDVKMKEKGDIPEGYSVSREKKERFSLILESASTNQTSMYLCASSLGGALFNQPQHFGDGTRLSIL.

The V gene is TRBV7-9, the J gene TRBJ2-1; TRBD2 matches 11 bases. Germline CDR1 is SEHNR and CDR2 is FQNEAQ (reference sequence). This CDR3 has 16 residues. V shed 1 base and J 5 bases; nucleotides not matched to a gene: 4. CDR3 nucleotides: TGTGCCAGCAGCTTAGTACCACTAGCGGGGGACAATGAGCAGTTCTTC. This gives the protein CASSLVPLAGDNEQFF.

In this sample, this clone turned up once. The V call is TRBV5-5, the J call TRBJ2-7, with 7 nucleotides matching TRBD1. The ends lost 1 base at V and 5 bases at J; junction bases unmatched: 3. This CDR3 has 13 amino acids. Germline values: CDR1 SGHKS, CDR2 YYEKEE (reference sequence). CDR3: CASSLTGENEQYF. The CDR3 DNA follows: TGTGCCAGCAGCTTGACAGGGGAGAACGAGCAGTACTTC.

V gene TRBV30 combines with J gene TRBJ2-7; a weak D match, TRBD1 (6 bases). Germline loops: CDR1 GTSNPN, CDR2 SVGIG (reference sequence). Trimming stripped 2 bases from V and 4 bases from J, with 15 bases between. This CDR3 has 14 residues. The CDR3 nucleotides read TGTGCCTGGAGTAGCGGACAGATAGATTACGAGCAGTACTTC. Translated: CAWSSGQIDYEQYF.

CDR3 in amino acids: CASSADTGTSGVNEQFF. The CDR3 nucleotides read TGTGCCAGCAGCGCTGATACCGGGACTAGCGGGGTAAATGAGCAGTTCTTC. The V and J genes are TRBV9 and TRBJ2-1; 13 positions agree with TRBD2. V was clipped by 3 bases and J by 7 bases; unmatched bases: 10. This CDR3 has 17 amino acids. Germline V CDR1 and CDR2: SGDLS, YYNGEE.

This chain connects TRBV5-6 to TRBJ1-1; TRBD1 aligns across 9 bases. Germline assignment: CDR1 SGHDT and CDR2 YYEEEE. V lost 2 bases and J lost 3; bases outside the gene matches: 5. The CDR3 runs 15 residues. CDR3 DNA: TGTGCCAGCAGCTTCACAGGGGGCTGGGACACTGAAGCTTTCTTT. Protein sequence: CASSFTGGWDTEAFF. The full variable domain, rest sourced from reference TRBV5-6 and TRBJ1-1, is DAGVTQSPTHLIKTRGQQVTLRCSPKSGHDTVSWYQQALGQGPQFIFQYYEEEERQRGNFPDRFSGHQFPNYSSELNVNALLLGDSALYLCASSFTGGWDTEAFFGQGTRLTVV.

The rearrangement links TRBV9 to TRBJ2-5, with 9 bases fitting TRBD2. V lost 3 bases, J lost 6 bases, and 9 bases stayed unmatched. Germline V gene data show CDR1 as SGDLS and CDR2 as YYNGEE. The CDR3 extends over 15 amino acids. CDR3 in amino acids: CASSAGGGATKTQYF. The DNA of the CDR3 is TGTGCCAGCAGCGCAGGCGGGGGGGCTACAAAGACCCAGTACTTC.

The CDR3 bases are TGTGCCAGTACTAGCACAGATACGCAGTATTTT. Translated: CASTSTDTQYF. The chain joins TRBV2 to TRBJ2-3, with no clear D. Germline CDR1 and CDR2: SNHLY and FYNNEI. This CDR3 is built from 11 residues. The V gene lost 9 bases and the J gene lost 0 bases, with 4 bases spanning the gap.

V is TRBV7-3 and J is TRBJ2-1; 10 positions match TRBD2. This CDR3 has 15 amino acids. V was clipped by 6 bases and J by 3 bases; unmatched bases: 5. Germline CDR1 is SGHTA and CDR2 is FQGTGA. In nucleotides, the CDR3 is TGTGCCAGCAGTTTAGCGGGGGGCCACTACAATGAGCAGTTCTTC. It yields the protein CASSLAGGHYNEQFF. Full variable domain (remainder filled in from reference TRBV7-3 and TRBJ2-1): GAGVSQTPSNKVTEKGKYVELRCDPISGHTALYWYRQSLGQGPEFLIYFQGTGAADDSGLPNDRFFAVRPEGSVSTLKIQRTERGDSAVYLCASSLAGGHYNEQFFGPGTRLTVL.